These 3 T cell receptor beta chains share one sample of origin, sequenced in a study of beta chain features in type 1 diabetes. Study results and limitations: Within each of all four CD4+ subsets, Type 1 diabetes patients had TCRB CDR3s that were moderately but significantly shorter.

The isolated RNA, all of it, was reverse transcribed, so expressed TCRB transcripts were what got sequenced. Data came from immunoSEQ multiplex PCR; TCRdb stores just in-frame clones and leaves some out. The sample contains around 260,000 clones, roughly 21% of which appear only once. No cognate antigen is known for these TCRs. The specimen was naive CD4+ T cells from blood. These TCRs come from a woman between 40 and 55 years old with type 1 diabetes.

The chain joins TRBV9 to TRBJ1-5, with 7 bases that match TRBD1. There are 15 residues in the CDR3. Unmatched junction bases numbered 7, after V lost 4 bases and J lost 3 bases. The germline CDR1 and CDR2 sequences are SGDLS and YYNGEE. CDR3 loop: CASSPGGQHNQPQHF. CDR3 sequence (DNA): TGTGCCAGCAGCCCAGGGGGGCAGCACAATCAGCCCCAGCATTTT.

The V and J genes are TRBV18 and TRBJ1-2, with TRBD1 matching 9 bases. The V and J ends lost 5 bases and 7 bases, in that order; junction bases with no gene match: 8. The CDR3 consists of 14 residues. Germline V CDR1 and CDR2: KGHSH, LQKENI. CDR3 protein: CASSTLDRGIGYTF. The CDR3 region has the DNA TGTGCCAGCTCAACCTTGGACAGGGGAATTGGCTACACCTTC.

The chain combines TRBV18 with TRBJ1-2; no definite D call. The CDR3 extends over 12 amino acids. Germline V gives CDR1 KGHSH, CDR2 LQKENI. V was trimmed by 3 bases and J by 6 bases, leaving 8 bases between them. CDR3 amino acids: CASSPRTDGYTF. CDR3 DNA sequence: TGTGCCAGCTCACCGCGAACGGATGGCTACACCTTC.